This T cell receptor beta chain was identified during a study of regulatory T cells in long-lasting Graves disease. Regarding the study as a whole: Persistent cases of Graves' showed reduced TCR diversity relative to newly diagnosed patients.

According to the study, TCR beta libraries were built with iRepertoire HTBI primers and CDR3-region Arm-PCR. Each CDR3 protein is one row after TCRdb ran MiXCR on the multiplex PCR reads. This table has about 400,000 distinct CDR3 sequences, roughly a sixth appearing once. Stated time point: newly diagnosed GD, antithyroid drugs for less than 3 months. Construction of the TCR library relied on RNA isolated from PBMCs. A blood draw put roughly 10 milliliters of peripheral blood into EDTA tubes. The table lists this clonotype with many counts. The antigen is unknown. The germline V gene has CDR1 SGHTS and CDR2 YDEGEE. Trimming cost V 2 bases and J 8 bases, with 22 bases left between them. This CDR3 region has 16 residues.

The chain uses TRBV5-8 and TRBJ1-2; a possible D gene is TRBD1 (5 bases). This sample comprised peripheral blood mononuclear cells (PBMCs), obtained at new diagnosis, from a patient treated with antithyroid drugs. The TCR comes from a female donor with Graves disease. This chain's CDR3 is CASSFGSQLRVYGYTF. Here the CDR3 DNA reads TGTGCCAGCAGCTTCGGTTCCCAGCTCAGGGTCTACGGCTACACCTTC.